Listed here are 29 T cell receptor beta chains from one sample, sequenced in a study of blood T cell repertoires in COVID-19. Method: immunoSEQ multiplex PCR; TCRdb's copy keeps in-frame clones and lacks some. The sample shows about 120,000 clones, roughly 85% of them seen only once. Input material: peripheral blood. These receptors were obtained from a man aged 25-40 years with acute or convalescent COVID-19.

The rearrangement joins TRBV19 to TRBJ1-3; no definite D call. Germline CDR1 LNHDA, CDR2 SQIVND (reference sequence). V was shortened by 5 bases and J by 4 bases, with 15 bases between the two germline ends. CDR3 length: 15 amino acids. The CDR3 DNA reads TGTGCCAGTAGTCCCGGACTCTCCCCGGGAAACACCATATATTTT. Residues: CASSPGLSPGNTIYF.

The chain combines TRBV7-2 with TRBJ2-1; 12 nucleotides align to TRBD2. This CDR3 has 18 residues. V dropped 1 base and J dropped 1; count of bases not matched to a gene: 5. Germline values: CDR1 SGHTA, CDR2 FQGNSA. Here the CDR3 DNA reads TGTGCCAGCAGCTTAGGACTAGCGGGAGATACTTCCTACAATGAGCAGTTCTTC. Amino acids: CASSLGLAGDTSYNEQFF.

This rearrangement joins TRBV3-1 (or the pseudogene TRBV3-2) to TRBJ2-1; 11 bases are shared with TRBD2. The CDR3 spans 14 residues. Unmatched junction bases numbered 1, after V lost 0 bases and J lost 9 bases. CDR1 and CDR2 from the germline V gene are LGHDT and YNNKEL (reference sequence). This CDR3 is CASSQEGTSGEQFF. As DNA, the CDR3 is TGTGCCAGCAGCCAAGAAGGGACTAGCGGTGAGCAGTTCTTC.

This chain uses TRBV21-1 with TRBJ1-4; the table gives TRBD1 as D, unverified against the DNA. TRBV21-1 is an annotated pseudogene. This CDR3 comprises 16 residues. The CDR3 region has the DNA TGTGCCAGCAGCGCAGAGAGAACCGGGACAGGGGAAAAACTGTTTTTT. Translation gives CASSAERTGTGEKLFF.

This clone was picked up a small number of times. This chain joins TRBV7-9 and TRBJ1-1; D is undetermined. V was pared by 2 bases and J by 9 bases, with 13 bases between. CDR1 and CDR2 (germline): SEHNR, FQNEAQ (reference sequence). The CDR3 has 13 residues. CDR3 DNA: TGTGCCAGCAGCTTAAGTCTCGGGGAGCAAGCTTTCTTT. Protein sequence: CASSLSLGEQAFF.

V gene TRBV30 combines with J gene TRBJ2-1; TRBD2 aligns across 9 bases. The ends lost 3 bases at V and 2 bases at J; junction bases unmatched: 11. The length of the CDR3 is 17 residues. Germline-derived CDR1 and CDR2 are GTSNPN and SVGIG (reference sequence). In nucleotides, the CDR3 is TGTGCCTGGAGGCGGGGGGGGGCTAGCTTCACCTACAATGAGCAGTTCTTC. This gives the protein CAWRRGGASFTYNEQFF.

This clone was seen a handful of times. The chain is built from TRBV11-2 and TRBJ1-2; D gene unclear. CDR3 length: 16 residues. V was shortened by 4 bases and J by 3 bases, with 18 bases between the two germline ends. Looked up from germline, CDR1 is SGHAT and CDR2 is FQNNGV. DNA of the CDR3: TGTGCCAGCAGCTACCTAACGAGACCGGACTACTATGGCTACACCTTC. This sequence encodes CASSYLTRPDYYGYTF.

This chain links TRBV4-1 with TRBJ1-1; possibly TRBD1 for D (6 bases). V was shortened by 4 bases and J by 5 bases, with 14 bases between the two germline ends. The CDR3 is 14 residues long. Germline V gene lookup returns CDR1 MGHRA and CDR2 YSYEKL. In nucleotides, the CDR3 is TGCGCCAGCAGCCCGGGACAACCGGTGACTGAAGCTTTCTTT. Translating gives CASSPGQPVTEAFF.

V gene TRBV18 combines with J gene TRBJ2-5; the match to TRBD1 covers 8 bases. Trimming took 0 bases from V and 5 from J; bases not matched to a gene: 5. CDR3 length equals 15 residues. In germline, CDR1 is KGHSH, CDR2 LQKENI. The CDR3 here is CASSPPTGGEETQYF. In DNA, the CDR3 is TGTGCCAGCTCACCACCCACAGGGGGAGAGGAGACCCAGTACTTC. The whole variable domain, remainder taken from reference TRBV18 and TRBJ2-5, is NAGVMQNPRHLVRRRGQEARLRCSPMKGHSHVYWYRQLPEEGLKFMVYLQKENIIDESGMPKERFSAEFPKEGPSILRIQQVVRGDSAAYFCASSPPTGGEETQYFGPGTRLLVL.

V and J are TRBV7-9 and TRBJ2-2; the D gene is possibly TRBD2 (5 bases). Trimming took off 3 bases at V and 5 bases at J, with 7 bases between the two ends. CDR3 length: 13 amino acids. The germline CDR1 and CDR2 sequences are SEHNR and FQNEAQ (reference sequence). CDR3 region: CASSFGGTGELFF. CDR3 coding DNA: TGTGCCAGCAGCTTTGGCGGGACCGGGGAGCTGTTTTTT.

The chain recombines TRBV7-9 with TRBJ2-7; 9 bases line up with TRBD2. From germline, CDR1 is SEHNR and CDR2 FQNEAQ (reference sequence). The trim removed 1 base at V and 2 bases at J, leaving 6 bases unmatched. This CDR3 contains 16 residues. The CDR3 loop is CASSLGGSGSPYEQYV. The CDR3 DNA follows: TGTGCCAGCAGCTTAGGCGGTAGCGGGAGCCCCTACGAGCAGTACGTC.

CDR3 bases: TGTGCCACCAGCAGAGATACGAGCGTACGGGGGGAGACCCAGTACTTC. As protein: CATSRDTSVRGETQYF. The V gene is TRBV15, the J gene TRBJ2-5, with a tentative D call TRBD2 (6 bases). V shed 0 bases and J shed 5 bases, with 16 bases lying between them. This CDR3 spans 16 amino acids. CDR1 LNHNV and CDR2 YYDKDF come from the germline V gene (reference sequence).

V usage is TRBV9 and J usage is TRBJ2-7; 9 bases are shared with TRBD1. The J segment lost 7 bases and the V segment lost 3 bases, leaving 8 bases of the junction unmatched. The CDR3 spans 14 residues. Germline V gene sequence: CDR1 SGDLS, CDR2 YYNGEE. The CDR3 here is CASSGRDREWEQYF. CDR3 coding DNA: TGTGCCAGCAGCGGCCGGGACAGGGAGTGGGAGCAGTACTTC.

This clone was recorded once. The V call is TRBV7-3, the J call TRBJ2-1; D is possibly TRBD1 (6 bases). The CDR3 length is 16 residues. Between the trimmed V and J ends, which lost 4 bases and 0 bases, there was a span of 13 bases. CDR1 and CDR2 from the germline V gene are SGHTA and FQGTGA. The CDR3: CASSSTGLSSYNEQFF. In DNA, the CDR3 is TGTGCCAGCAGCTCCACAGGGTTAAGCTCCTACAATGAGCAGTTCTTC.

The chain employs TRBV6-6 and TRBJ2-7; D is ambiguous. The CDR3 contains 14 residues. Per germline, CDR1 MNHNY and CDR2 SVGAGI (reference sequence). Trimming took off 10 bases at V and 0 bases at J, with 16 bases between the two ends. Written as DNA, the CDR3 is TGTGCCACAGCTGGAGTAGCCCTCTCCTACGAGCAGTACTTC. It yields the protein CATAGVALSYEQYF.

The V call is TRBV7-8, the J call TRBJ2-1, with TRBD2 matching 9 bases. There are 16 residues in the CDR3. CDR1 and CDR2 (germline): SGHVS, FQNEAQ. The V segment lost 5 bases and the J segment 7 bases; nucleotides outside the gene matches: 12. Here the CDR3 DNA reads TGTGCCAGCAGCGGTAGCGGGGGCAGCCTGTGGAATGAGCAGTTCTTC. Translating gives CASSGSGGSLWNEQFF.

This clone turned up a few times. The chain carries TRBV19 and TRBJ1-1; possibly TRBD1 for D (5 bases). Trimming left V 1 base short and J 10 bases short, with 13 bases between. The CDR3 spans 13 residues. The V gene's germline CDR1 is LNHDA and CDR2 SQIVND (reference sequence). The chain's CDR3 is CASSIGKGIVAFF. The CDR3 nucleotides are TGTGCCAGTAGTATAGGCAAGGGGATAGTAGCTTTCTTT.

This chain joins TRBV7-6 and TRBJ2-3, with unresolved D. The CDR3 is 11 amino acids. V was cut by 5 bases and J by 6 bases, with 6 bases left in between. The germline gives CDR1 SGHVS, CDR2 FNYEAQ. In nucleotides, the CDR3 is TGTGCCAGCAGCACTAAGGATACGCAGTATTTT. This gives the protein CASSTKDTQYF.

The chain is built from TRBV6-5 and TRBJ1-2; possibly TRBD1 for D (5 bases). V dropped 2 bases and J dropped 6 bases, with 19 bases sitting between them. The CDR3 sequence is 16 residues long. Germline-derived CDR1 and CDR2 are MNHEY and SVGAGI. CDR3 residues: CASSYGGRGEGDGYTF. The DNA for the CDR3 is TGTGCCAGCAGTTACGGTGGGAGGGGCGAGGGTGATGGCTACACCTTC.

This chain connects TRBV7-2 to TRBJ2-7; TRBD1 agrees at 8 bases. CDR1 is SGHTA, CDR2 FQGNSA, per germline. The CDR3 is made up of 15 amino acids. Trimming took 1 base from V and 5 from J; bases not matched to a gene: 7. The CDR3 region is CASSLEPGGHNEQYF. The DNA of the CDR3 is TGTGCCAGCAGCTTAGAGCCAGGGGGCCACAACGAGCAGTACTTC.

The chain joins TRBV4-2 to TRBJ1-4, with a tentative D call TRBD1 (5 bases). Between the trimmed V and J ends, which lost 4 bases and 0 bases, there was a span of 12 bases. The CDR3 totals 16 residues. CDR1 is LGHNA and CDR2 is YNFKEQ in the germline V gene. In DNA form, the CDR3 reads TGTGCCAGCAGCCTCACCCCACAGGCAACTAATGAAAAACTGTTTTTT. Its protein is CASSLTPQATNEKLFF.

The CDR3 is CASSSDRTSLGNEQFF. CDR3 in DNA: TGTGCCAGCAGTTCGGACAGGACCTCTCTTGGGAATGAGCAGTTCTTC. The chain is built from TRBV6-5 and TRBJ2-1; TRBD1 agrees at 7 bases. J gave up 7 bases and V 4 bases, and 13 bases lay outside the gene matches. The CDR3 consists of 16 residues. Germline-derived CDR1 and CDR2 are MNHEY and SVGAGI.

This clone was counted once. V usage is TRBV7-9 and J usage is TRBJ2-7, with 8 bases identical to TRBD1. Losses at the gene ends were 4 bases for V and 2 bases for J; bases not matched to a gene: 7. The CDR3 consists of 15 residues. CDR1 and CDR2 from the germline V gene are SEHNR and FQNEAQ (reference sequence). The CDR3 loop is CASSSYDRGPYEQYF. The DNA for the CDR3 is TGTGCCAGCAGCTCCTACGACAGGGGCCCCTACGAGCAGTACTTC.

The chain combines TRBV14 with TRBJ1-3, with D perhaps TRBD1 (5 bases). Trimming cost V 5 bases and J 2 bases, with 13 bases left between them. This CDR3 contains 15 residues. Germline V CDR1 and CDR2: SGHDN, FVKESK. The DNA for the CDR3 is TGTGCCAGCAGCAAACGGGGGGACGCTGGAAACACCATATATTTT. It codes for CASSKRGDAGNTIYF. Full variable domain (remainder filled in from reference TRBV14 and TRBJ1-3): EAGVTQFPSHSVIEKGQTVTLRCDPISGHDNLYWYRRVMGKEIKFLLHFVKESKQDESGMPNNRFLAERTGGTYSTLKVQPAELEDSGVYFCASSKRGDAGNTIYFGEGSWLTVV.

The chain employs TRBV15 and TRBJ2-7; 9 bases line up with TRBD1. V gave up 0 bases and J gave up 2 bases; unmatched junction bases: 5. The CDR3 is 16 residues long. Germline V gene data show CDR1 as LNHNV and CDR2 as YYDKDF (reference sequence). Here the CDR3 DNA reads TGTGCCACCAGCAGAGATCAAGGACAGGGGACCTACGAGCAGTACTTC. It is translated as CATSRDQGQGTYEQYF.

The chain combines TRBV6-6 with TRBJ2-5; 12 bases align to TRBD2. The CDR3 is 16 amino acids. Per the germline V gene, CDR1 is MNHNY and CDR2 is SVGAGI (reference sequence). V lost 2 bases to trimming and J lost 3 bases; unmatched junction nucleotides: 4. CDR3: CASSYGLAGPEETQYF. In nucleotides, the CDR3 is TGTGCCAGCAGTTACGGACTAGCGGGACCGGAAGAGACCCAGTACTTC.

The chain joins TRBV6-5 to TRBJ1-2, with TRBD1 identical over 9 bases. Germline CDR1 is MNHEY and CDR2 is SVGAGI. This CDR3 contains 16 residues. With V trimmed by 4 bases and J by 4 bases, 10 bases remained unmatched. DNA of the CDR3: TGTGCCAGCAGTTCACCCCCCGGGACAGGGATCTATGGCTACACCTTC. It specifies CASSSPPGTGIYGYTF.

This rearrangement joins TRBV30 to TRBJ1-4; a weak D match, TRBD1 (5 bases). Trimming left V 0 bases short and J 10 bases short, with 21 bases between. The CDR3 covers 16 residues. Germline V gene sequence: CDR1 GTSNPN, CDR2 SVGIG (reference sequence). The CDR3 region has the DNA TGTGCCTGGAGTGTAAACTTAGGTGGGGGGTTCGGAAAACTGTTTTTT. It specifies CAWSVNLGGGFGKLFF. Complete variable domain (other parts from reference TRBV30 and TRBJ1-4): SQTIHQWPATLVQPVGSPLSLECTVEGTSNPNLYWYRQAAGRGLQLLFYSVGIGQISSEVPQNLSASRPQDRQFILSSKKLLLSDSGFYLCAWSVNLGGGFGKLFFGSGTQLSVL.

V usage is TRBV6-5 and J usage is TRBJ1-5; D is unresolved. Deletions cut 0 bases from V and 5 bases from J, with 5 bases between. The CDR3 has 13 residues. The germline V gene encodes CDR1 MNHEY and CDR2 SVGAGI. CDR3 residues: CASSYSRDQPQHF. In DNA, the CDR3 is TGTGCCAGCAGTTACTCTCGGGATCAGCCCCAGCATTTT.